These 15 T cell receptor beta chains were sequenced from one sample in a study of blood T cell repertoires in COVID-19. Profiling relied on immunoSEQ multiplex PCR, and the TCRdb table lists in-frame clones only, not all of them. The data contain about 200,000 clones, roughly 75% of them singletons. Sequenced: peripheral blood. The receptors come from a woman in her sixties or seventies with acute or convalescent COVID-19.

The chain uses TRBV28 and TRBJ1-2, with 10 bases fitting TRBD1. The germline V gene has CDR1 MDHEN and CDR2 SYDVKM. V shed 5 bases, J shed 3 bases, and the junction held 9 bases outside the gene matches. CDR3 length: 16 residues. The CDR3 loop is CASSTPGQGWDYGYTF. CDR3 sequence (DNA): TGTGCCAGCAGTACACCGGGACAGGGGTGGGACTATGGCTACACCTTC.

As DNA, the CDR3 is TGCGCCAGCAGCCAAGATGAAACTAGCGTCTTCTACAATGAGCAGTTCTTC. Residues: CASSQDETSVFYNEQFF. This chain joins TRBV4-1 and TRBJ2-1; TRBD2 matches at 7 bases. CDR3 length: 17 amino acids. Germline lookup yields CDR1 MGHRA and CDR2 YSYEKL. V lost 0 bases and J lost 3; bases outside the gene matches: 8.

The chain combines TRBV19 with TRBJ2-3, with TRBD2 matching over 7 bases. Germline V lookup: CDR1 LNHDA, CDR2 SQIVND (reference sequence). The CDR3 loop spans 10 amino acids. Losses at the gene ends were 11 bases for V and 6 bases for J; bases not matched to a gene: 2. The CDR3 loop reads CAAGRDTQYF. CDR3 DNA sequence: TGTGCCGCCGGGAGGGATACGCAGTATTTT.

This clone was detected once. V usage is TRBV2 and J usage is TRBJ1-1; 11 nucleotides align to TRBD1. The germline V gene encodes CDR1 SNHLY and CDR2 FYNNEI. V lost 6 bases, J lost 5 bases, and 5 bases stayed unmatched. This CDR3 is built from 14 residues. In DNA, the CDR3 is TGTGCCAGCAGAGGACAGGGGGCTGGGACTGAAGCTTTCTTT. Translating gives CASRGQGAGTEAFF.

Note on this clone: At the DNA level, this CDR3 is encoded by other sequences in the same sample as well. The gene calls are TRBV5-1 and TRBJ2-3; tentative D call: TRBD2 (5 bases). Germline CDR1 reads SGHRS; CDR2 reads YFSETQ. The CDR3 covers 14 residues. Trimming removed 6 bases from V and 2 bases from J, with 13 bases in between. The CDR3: CASTGGTPTDTQYF. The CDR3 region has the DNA TGCGCCAGCACAGGAGGTACCCCCACAGATACGCAGTATTTT.

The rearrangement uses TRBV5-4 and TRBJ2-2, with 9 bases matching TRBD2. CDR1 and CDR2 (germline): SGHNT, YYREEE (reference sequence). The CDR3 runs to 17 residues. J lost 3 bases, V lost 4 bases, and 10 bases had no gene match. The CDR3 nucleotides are TGTGCCAGCAGCCGGGGCGGAGCGGGAGGTTACACCGGGGAGCTGTTTTTT. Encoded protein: CASSRGGAGGYTGELFF. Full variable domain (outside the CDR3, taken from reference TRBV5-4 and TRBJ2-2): ETGVTQSPTHLIKTRGQQVTLRCSSQSGHNTVSWYQQALGQGPQFIFQYYREEENGRGNFPPRFSGLQFPNYSSELNVNALELDDSALYLCASSRGGAGGYTGELFFGEGSRLTVL.

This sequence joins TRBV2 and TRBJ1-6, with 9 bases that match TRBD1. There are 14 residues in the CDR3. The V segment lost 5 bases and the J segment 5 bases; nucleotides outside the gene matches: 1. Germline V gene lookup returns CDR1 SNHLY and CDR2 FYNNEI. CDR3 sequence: CASSWDRDNSPLHF. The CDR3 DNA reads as TGTGCCAGCAGTTGGGACAGGGATAATTCACCCCTCCACTTT.

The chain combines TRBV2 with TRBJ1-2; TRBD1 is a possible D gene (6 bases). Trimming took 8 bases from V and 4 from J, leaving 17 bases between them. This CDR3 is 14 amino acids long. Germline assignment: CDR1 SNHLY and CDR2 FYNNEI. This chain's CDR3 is CASVPGRDIYGYTF. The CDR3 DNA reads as TGTGCCAGCGTACCGGGACGGGACATCTATGGCTACACCTTC.

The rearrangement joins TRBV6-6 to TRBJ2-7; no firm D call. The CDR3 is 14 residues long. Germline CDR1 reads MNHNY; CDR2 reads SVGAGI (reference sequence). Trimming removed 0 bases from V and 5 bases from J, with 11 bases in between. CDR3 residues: CASSYSLQQNEQYF. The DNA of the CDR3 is TGTGCCAGCAGTTACTCGTTACAGCAAAACGAGCAGTACTTC.

The CDR3: CASSPLEGAKSQYF. In nucleotides, the CDR3 is TGTGCCAGCTCACCACTCGAGGGGGCGAAGTCCCAGTACTTC. This rearrangement joins TRBV18 to TRBJ2-5; 7 bases are a match to TRBD1. The CDR3 is made up of 14 amino acids. The V gene's germline CDR1 is KGHSH and CDR2 LQKENI. Germline trimming cut 1 base from V and 9 bases from J; bases unmatched to any gene: 8.

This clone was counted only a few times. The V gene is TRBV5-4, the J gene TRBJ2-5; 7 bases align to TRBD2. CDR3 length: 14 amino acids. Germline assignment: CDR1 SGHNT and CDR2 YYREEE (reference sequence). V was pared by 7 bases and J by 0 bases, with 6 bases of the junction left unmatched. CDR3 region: CASANLADQETQYF. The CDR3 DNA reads TGTGCCAGCGCAAACCTAGCGGACCAAGAGACCCAGTACTTC. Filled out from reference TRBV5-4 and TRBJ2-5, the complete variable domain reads ETGVTQSPTHLIKTRGQQVTLRCSSQSGHNTVSWYQQALGQGPQFIFQYYREEENGRGNFPPRFSGLQFPNYSSELNVNALELDDSALYLCASANLADQETQYFGPGTRLLVL.

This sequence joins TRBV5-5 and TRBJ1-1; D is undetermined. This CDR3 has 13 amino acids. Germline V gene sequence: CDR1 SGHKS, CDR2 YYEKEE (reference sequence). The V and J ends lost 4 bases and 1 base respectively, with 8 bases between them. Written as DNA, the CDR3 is TGTGCCAGCAGCCAGTATCCGAACACTGAAGCTTTCTTT. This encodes CASSQYPNTEAFF.

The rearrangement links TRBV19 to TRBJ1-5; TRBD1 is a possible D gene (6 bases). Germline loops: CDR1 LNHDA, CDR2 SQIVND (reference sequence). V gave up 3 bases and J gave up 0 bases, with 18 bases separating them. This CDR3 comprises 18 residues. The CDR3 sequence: CASSIADRALYSNQPQHF. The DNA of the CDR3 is TGTGCCAGTAGTATTGCGGACAGAGCCCTTTATAGCAATCAGCCCCAGCATTTT.

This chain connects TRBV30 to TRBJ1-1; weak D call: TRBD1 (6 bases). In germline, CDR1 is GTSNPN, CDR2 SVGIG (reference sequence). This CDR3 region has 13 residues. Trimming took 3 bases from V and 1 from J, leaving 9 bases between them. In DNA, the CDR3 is TGTGCCTGGAGGGGGGCGCGGAACACTGAAGCTTTCTTT. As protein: CAWRGARNTEAFF.

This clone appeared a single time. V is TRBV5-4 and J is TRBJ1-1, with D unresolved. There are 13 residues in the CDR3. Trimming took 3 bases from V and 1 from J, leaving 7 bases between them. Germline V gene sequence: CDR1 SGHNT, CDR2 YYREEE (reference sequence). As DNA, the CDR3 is TGTGCCAGCAGCTCCGAGAAGAACACTGAAGCTTTCTTT. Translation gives CASSSEKNTEAFF.